This TCR beta chain was recovered during a study of blood T cell repertoires in COVID-19. At the level of the study: Acute-phase and convalescent COVID-19 samples originated in the United States, Italy and Spain.

Germline V CDR1 and CDR2: LNHDA, SQIVND (reference sequence). V lost 5 bases, J lost 0 bases, and 7 bases lay in between. This CDR3 contains 13 residues. Categorization into cohorts depended on clinical history that participants reported. Produced via immunoSEQ multiplex PCR; TCRdb's table is partial and in-frame only. The data hold over 150,000 clones, with around 80% observed a single time. This rearrangement joins TRBV19 to TRBJ1-1; perhaps TRBD1 as D (5 bases). The clonotype comes from a man aged 50-60 years who had recovered from COVID-19. The sequenced sample was PBMCs or T cells enriched from blood (not recorded which). In DNA, the CDR3 is TGTGCCAGTAGTGCCAGGGTGAACACTGAAGCTTTCTTT. Translation gives CASSARVNTEAFF.